This TCR beta chain was documented in a study of T cells in Graves' hyperthyroidism and ophthalmopathy. Findings and limits, study-wide: Ophthalmopathy was model-predicted a median approximately 6.9 months pre-onset. Ophthalmopathy was separated from stable hyperthyroidism by a 13 V-J model.

Subjects with ophthalmopathy showed a Clinical Activity Score no lower than 3, a NOSPECS grade no lower than 4, and a duration shorter than 3 months. A patient was excluded if there was uncontrolled infection, other autoimmune disease, pregnancy or lactation. Amplified regions were TCR beta CDR3 sequences from RNA transcripts. The HTBI primer set was used in a first-round RT-PCR of the TCR CDR3. TCRdb called the multiplex PCR reads again in MiXCR, with one record for every CDR3 protein. The sample includes roughly 530,000 distinct CDR3 sequences, over 15% of them seen just once. J was trimmed by 7 bases and V by 5 bases; bases with no gene match: 5. The CDR3 consists of 13 residues. Germline V CDR1 and CDR2: MNHNS, SASEGT. Ten or more counts support this clonotype. Its antigen remains unidentified.

This clonotype was obtained from a woman under 30 with Graves' ophthalmopathy. Sequencing was performed on blood. The rearrangement links TRBV6-1 to TRBJ2-7; the match to TRBD2 covers 10 bases. CDR3 loop: CASSSSGSGEQYF. CDR3 bases: TGTGCCAGCAGTTCTAGCGGGAGTGGGGAGCAGTACTTC.